This T cell receptor beta chain was observed in a study of blood T cell repertoires in COVID-19. The overall study: There were acute and convalescent COVID-19 samples, and they came from the United States, Italy and Spain. From T cells, B-cell-depleted T cells, or PBMCs came the material, which was cDNA or gDNA.

The CDR3 is 15 amino acids. Germline-derived CDR1 and CDR2 are LNHDA and SQIVND (reference sequence). V shed 3 bases and J shed 4 bases, with 15 bases lying between them. In the authors' workflow: Estimation of nucleated cell counts relied on the amplification of reference gene primers. Sequencing used immunoSEQ multiplex PCR; TCRdb keeps in-frame clones, though not all of them. For V, J and clone size, that table is used; D and trimming come from the DNA. Among more than 150,000 clones listed, 80% to 85% were seen once. The sample holds one count of this clone. This sequence was found in a woman aged 40-49 years with acute or convalescent COVID-19. The chain combines TRBV19 with TRBJ1-2; D remains ambiguous. Sequencing input: peripheral blood. For the CDR3, the DNA is TGTGCCAGTAGTATTGGGCTTGAGGGTGGCTATGGCTACACCTTC. Translation: CASSIGLEGGYGYTF.